This T cell receptor beta chain is drawn from a study of cytomegalovirus exposure and HLA in healthy donors. Comments on this clone: The antigen is unknown.

Trimming removed 5 bases from V and 7 bases from J, with 10 bases in between. The CDR3 has 12 residues. From germline, CDR1 is SGHNT and CDR2 YENEEA. This PCR relied on a set of 60 Vbeta primers and 13 Jbeta primers. Using immunoSEQ multiplex PCR, the repertoire was profiled, and TCRdb retains in-frame clones only, with some absent. Among about 120,000 clones listed, roughly 71% were seen once. Study-wide points: Later on, a genetic analysis was performed. It linked a missense variant in DCLRE1C with V- and J-gene trimming of TCR beta.

Specimen: PBMCs. This chain joins TRBV11-3 and TRBJ2-3; tentative D call: TRBD1 (5 bases). This clonotype was sampled from a woman in her thirties or forties in good health and CMV-seropositive. The CDR3 here is CASSPDTHTQYF. The DNA for the CDR3 is TGTGCCAGCAGCCCGGACACTCATACGCAGTATTTT.